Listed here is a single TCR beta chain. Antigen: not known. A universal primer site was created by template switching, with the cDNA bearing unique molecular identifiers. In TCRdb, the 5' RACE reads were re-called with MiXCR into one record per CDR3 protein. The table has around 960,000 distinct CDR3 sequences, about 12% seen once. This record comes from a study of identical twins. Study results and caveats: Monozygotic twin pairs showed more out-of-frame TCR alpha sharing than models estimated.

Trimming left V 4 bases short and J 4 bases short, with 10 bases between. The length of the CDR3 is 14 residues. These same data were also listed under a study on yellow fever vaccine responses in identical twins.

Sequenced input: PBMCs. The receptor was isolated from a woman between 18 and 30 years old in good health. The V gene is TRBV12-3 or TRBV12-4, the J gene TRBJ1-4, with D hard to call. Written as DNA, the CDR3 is TGTGCCAGCAGTTCCCTATTGGATAATGAAAAACTGTTTTTT. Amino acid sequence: CASSSLLDNEKLFF.